A selection of T cell receptor beta chains follows, all from one sample in a study of PD-1 blockade in classical Hodgkin lymphoma. Sequenced by immunoSEQ multiplex PCR; TCRdb stores in-frame clones only, minus some. The sample lists more than 25,000 clones, 70% occurring once. The starting material was peripheral blood mononuclear cells (PBMCs), obtained before the second cycle of nivolumab. Receptors were obtained from a human donor with classical Hodgkin lymphoma. CDR3s include the opening cysteine and the closing phenylalanine or tryptophan. The order of the fields is clone size, D gene, J gene, V gene, CDR3 DNA, CDR3 protein. D genes are given only for firm matches. The size field is filled for only some rows; it gives once, few, many or a size class.

- | TRBD1 | TRBJ1-4 | TRBV6-5 | TGTGCCAGCAGTTACTCAGGACAGGGGCAAGAAAAACTGTTTTTT | CASSYSGQGQEKLFF
- | - | TRBJ1-1 | TRBV5-1 | TGCGCCAGCAGCACAATTTCGGGGCCGAACACTGAAGCTTTCTTT | CASSTISGPNTEAFF
few | - | TRBJ1-5 | TRBV5-5 | TGTGCCAGCAGCTTGGCAGGGGTGGATAGTCAGCCCCAGCATTTT | CASSLAGVDSQPQHF
- | - | TRBJ1-5 | TRBV7-2 | TGTGCCAGCAGCTTAGCAGCCAGGTTGAATCAGCCCCAGCATTTT | CASSLAARLNQPQHF
- | - | TRBJ1-3 | TRBV9 | TGTGCCAGCAGCGTATACGGTGGGGGAAGGACTGGAAACACCATATATTTT | CASSVYGGGRTGNTIYF
- | - | TRBJ2-1 | TRBV13 | TGTGCCAGCAGCCCTATAACTAGAATTGTTTACAATGAGCAGTTCTTC | CASSPITRIVYNEQFF
- | - | TRBJ2-5 | TRBV6-6 | TGTGCCAGCAGGGAACCACAAGAGACCCAGTACTTC | CASREPQETQYF
- | TRBD2 | TRBJ2-1 | TRBV7-6 | TGTGCCAGCAGCCCGACTAGCGGGGGCTACAATGAGCAGTTCTTC | CASSPTSGGYNEQFF
- | TRBD1 | TRBJ1-2 | TRBV19 | TGTGCCAGTAGTACTCGGACAGGGGAAAGTGGCTACACCTTC | CASSTRTGESGYTF
- | - | TRBJ2-1 | TRBV7-2 | TGTGCCAGCAGCCCAGGTCGGGACTTCTCCTACAATGAGCAGTTCTTC | CASSPGRDFSYNEQFF
- | TRBD1 | TRBJ1-5 | TRBV28 | TGTGCCAGCAGTTTCGGGGACAGGTACAATCAGCCCCAGCATTTT | CASSFGDRYNQPQHF
- | TRBD1 | TRBJ2-2 | TRBV18 | TGTGCCAGCTCAGAAGGACAGGTGAACACCGGGGAGCTGTTTTTT | CASSEGQVNTGELFF
- | - | TRBJ1-5 | TRBV5-8 | TGTGCCAGCAGCTTGGATTCGCGGCCCCAGCATTTT | CASSLDSRPQHF
- | - | TRBJ2-1 | TRBV9 | TGTGCCAGCAGCGTAGTCTACAATGAGCAGTTCTTC | CASSVVYNEQFF
- | TRBD2 | TRBJ2-3 | TRBV9 | TGTGCCAGCAGCGGGAAACGGGGGGTGGCAGATACGCAGTATTTT | CASSGKRGVADTQYF
- | TRBD2 | TRBJ2-3 | TRBV28 | TGTGCCAGCAGGCCTGGGGGGGGGTTATCCACAGATACGCAGTATTTT | CASRPGGGLSTDTQYF
once | TRBD1 | TRBJ2-1 | TRBV6-6 | TGTGCCAGCAGTTCGGACAGGGGGCGATACAATGAGCAGTTCTTC | CASSSDRGRYNEQFF
few | - | TRBJ2-3 | TRBV2 | TGTGCCAGCAGTGAGTCGTTAGCAGATACGCAGTATTTT | CASSESLADTQYF
few | TRBD1 | TRBJ2-3 | TRBV28 | TGTGCCAGCCCACCGGGACAGGGTAGCGCAGATACGCAGTATTTT | CASPPGQGSADTQYF
- | TRBD2 | TRBJ2-5 | TRBV5-1 | TGCGCCAGCAGCCCGGGACTAGCGGGCCTCGCGGGGGAGACCCAGTACTTC | CASSPGLAGLAGETQYF
few | TRBD1 | TRBJ1-1 | TRBV6-5 | TGTGCCAGCAGAAGGGGGCGGAGGGACACTGAAGCTTTCTTT | CASRRGRRDTEAFF
once | - | TRBJ1-3 | TRBV5-1 | TGCGCCAGCAGCTCCCCCCGGGATGACTTCTCTGGAAACACCATATATTTT | CASSSPRDDFSGNTIYF
- | TRBD1 | TRBJ1-1 | TRBV29-1 | TGCAGCGTTGACGGGACAGGGGGCGCAAAGACTGAAGCTTTCTTT | CSVDGTGGAKTEAFF
- | - | TRBJ2-3 | TRBV6-5 | TGTGCCAGCAGTTACTCCACGTTGGCAGATACGCAGTATTTT | CASSYSTLADTQYF
- | - | TRBJ1-2 | TRBV28 | TGTGCCAGCAGTCGGGGGCAGAACTATGGCTACACCTTC | CASSRGQNYGYTF
- | - | TRBJ1-5 | TRBV19 | TGTGCCAGTAGTTCAACGGGGGGTGGCAATCAGCCCCAGCATTTT | CASSSTGGGNQPQHF
- | TRBD1 | TRBJ2-3 | TRBV5-1 | TGCGCCAGCAGCTTACAGGGGGTGGATACGCAGTATTTT | CASSLQGVDTQYF
- | - | TRBJ1-5 | TRBV6-6 | TGTGCCAGCAGTTTGACGGCAAGGGGGTATCAGCCCCAGCATTTT | CASSLTARGYQPQHF
- | - | TRBJ1-5 | TRBV5-6 | TGTGCCAGCAGCCCTTGGGACACAAATCAGCCCCAGCATTTT | CASSPWDTNQPQHF
- | - | TRBJ2-1 | TRBV6-6 | TGTGCCAGCAGTTACGACCGCTTGGGCGCTGAGCAGTTCTTC | CASSYDRLGAEQFF
- | TRBD1 | TRBJ1-5 | TRBV6-5 | TGTGCCAGCTGGGACAGGAAGCGGGTTAATCAGCCCCAGCATTTT | CASWDRKRVNQPQHF
few | TRBD2 | TRBJ2-1 | TRBV29-1 | TGCAGCGTTGTTCAGCGGGAGAACATCTACAATGAGCAGTTCTTC | CSVVQRENIYNEQFF
- | TRBD1 | TRBJ1-5 | TRBV27 | TGTGCCACCGACCGGGACAGGGGCGCCCAAGGGCCCCAGCATTTT | CATDRDRGAQGPQHF
- | TRBD1 | TRBJ1-2 | TRBV5-1 | TGCGCCAGCAGCTTGGAGTTCGGGACAGGGTCCGGCTACACCTTC | CASSLEFGTGSGYTF
- | - | TRBJ2-3 | TRBV5-1 | TGCGCCGGCAATGGCGGGACAGATACGCAGTATTTT | CAGNGGTDTQYF
- | - | TRBJ1-1 | TRBV28 | TGTGCCAGCAGCGGGGGACGGATTGAAGCTTTCTTT | CASSGGRIEAFF
- | - | TRBJ1-6 | TRBV28 | TGTGCCAGCAGTTTTCTGGGGCCCGCGTTTAATTCACCCCTCCACTTT | CASSFLGPAFNSPLHF